This TCR beta chain was identified in a study of spatial heterogeneity in lung cancer. Across the whole study: Those follow-up PBMC samples that were available underwent sequencing, at a median interval of about two years following resection.

There are many counts of this clonotype. Time point given: blood at routine non-recurrence follow-up after resection. Material for sequencing was whole RNA from tumor, nontumor lung or frozen PBMC, left unsorted. TCRdb ran MiXCR on the 5' RACE reads and lists one entry per CDR3 protein. Seen here are over 45,000 distinct CDR3 sequences, 12% observed once, and the top ten hold roughly 32%. This clonotype was sampled from a male donor with early-stage non-small cell lung cancer. The sample here was PBMCs, taken at follow-up.

CDR3 bases: TGTGCCAGCAGCTCCGGGACACTAAGCAATCAGCCCCAGCATTTT. Translation gives CASSSGTLSNQPQHF. V is TRBV7-2 and J is TRBJ1-5; tentatively, D is TRBD1 (6 bases). Germline V gene data show CDR1 as SGHTA and CDR2 as FQGNSA. This CDR3 has 15 amino acids. The V end was cut by 4 bases, the J end by 1 base, with 11 bases between.